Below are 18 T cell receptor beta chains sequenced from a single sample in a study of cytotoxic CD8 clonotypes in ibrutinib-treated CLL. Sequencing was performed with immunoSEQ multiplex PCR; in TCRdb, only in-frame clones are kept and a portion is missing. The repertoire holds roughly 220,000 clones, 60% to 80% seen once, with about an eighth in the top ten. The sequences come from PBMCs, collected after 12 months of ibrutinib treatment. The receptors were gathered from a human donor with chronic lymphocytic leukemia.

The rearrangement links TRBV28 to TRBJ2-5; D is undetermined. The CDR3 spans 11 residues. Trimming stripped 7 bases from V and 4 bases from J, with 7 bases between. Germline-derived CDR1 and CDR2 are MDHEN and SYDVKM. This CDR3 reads CASTPGETQYF. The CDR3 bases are TGTGCCAGCACCCCTGGAGAGACCCAGTACTTC.

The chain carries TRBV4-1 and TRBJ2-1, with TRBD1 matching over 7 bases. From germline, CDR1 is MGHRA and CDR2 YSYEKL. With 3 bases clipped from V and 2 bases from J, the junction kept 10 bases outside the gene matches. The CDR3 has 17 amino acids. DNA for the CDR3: TGCGCCAGCAGCCACCGACCGACAGGGACAGCCTACAATGAGCAGTTCTTC. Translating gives CASSHRPTGTAYNEQFF.

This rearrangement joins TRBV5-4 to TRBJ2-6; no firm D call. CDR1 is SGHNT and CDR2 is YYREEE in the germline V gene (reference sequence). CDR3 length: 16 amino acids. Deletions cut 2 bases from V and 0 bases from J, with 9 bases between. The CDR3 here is CASSFGHRSGANVLTF. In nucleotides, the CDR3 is TGTGCCAGCAGCTTTGGCCACCGCTCTGGGGCCAACGTCCTGACTTTC.

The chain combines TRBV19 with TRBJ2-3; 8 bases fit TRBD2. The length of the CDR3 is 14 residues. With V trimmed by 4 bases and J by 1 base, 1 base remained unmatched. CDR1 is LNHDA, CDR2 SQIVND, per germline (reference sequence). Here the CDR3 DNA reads TGTGCCAGTAGTAATAGCGGGGGCACAGATACGCAGTATTTT. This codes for CASSNSGGTDTQYF.

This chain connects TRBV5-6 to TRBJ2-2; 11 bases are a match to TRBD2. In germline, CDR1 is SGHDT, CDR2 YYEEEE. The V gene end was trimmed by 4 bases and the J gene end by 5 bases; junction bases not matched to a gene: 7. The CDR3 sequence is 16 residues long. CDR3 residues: CASSPLAGGVTGELFF. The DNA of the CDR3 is TGTGCCAGCAGCCCTTTAGCGGGAGGGGTTACCGGGGAGCTGTTTTTT.

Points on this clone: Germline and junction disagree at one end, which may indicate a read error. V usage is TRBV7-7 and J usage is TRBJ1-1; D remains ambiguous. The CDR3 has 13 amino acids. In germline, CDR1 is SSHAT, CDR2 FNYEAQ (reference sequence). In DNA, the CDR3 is TGTGCTAGCAGCGAAGGAAGAGGCACTGAAGCTTTCTTT. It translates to CASSEGRGTEAFF.

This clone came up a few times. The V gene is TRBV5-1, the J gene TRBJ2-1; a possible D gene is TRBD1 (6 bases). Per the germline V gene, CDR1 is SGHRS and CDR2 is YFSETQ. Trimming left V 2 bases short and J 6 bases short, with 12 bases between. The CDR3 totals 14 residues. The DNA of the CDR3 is TGCGCCAGCAGCTTTGGACAGAGAACCAATGAGCAGTTCTTC. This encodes CASSFGQRTNEQFF.

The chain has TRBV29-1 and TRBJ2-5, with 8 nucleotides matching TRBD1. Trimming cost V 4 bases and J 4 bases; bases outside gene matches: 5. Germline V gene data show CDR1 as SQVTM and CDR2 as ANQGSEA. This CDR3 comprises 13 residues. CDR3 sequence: CSVGPGGGETQYF. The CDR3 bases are TGCAGCGTTGGGCCAGGGGGCGGAGAGACCCAGTACTTC.

The CDR3 bases are TGTGCCAGCAGATGGGACCGAGCGACTAACTATGGCTACACCTTC. Amino acid sequence: CASRWDRATNYGYTF. This sequence joins TRBV6-5 and TRBJ1-2; tentative D call: TRBD1 (5 bases). The CDR3 has 15 residues. From germline, CDR1 is MNHEY and CDR2 SVGAGI. Trimming stripped 6 bases from V and 0 bases from J, with 14 bases between.

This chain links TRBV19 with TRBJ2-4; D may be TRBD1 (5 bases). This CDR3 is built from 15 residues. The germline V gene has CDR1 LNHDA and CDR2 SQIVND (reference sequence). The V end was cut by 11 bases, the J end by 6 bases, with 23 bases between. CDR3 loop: CAAGPGGGSVNIQYF. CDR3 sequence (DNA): TGTGCCGCAGGGCCGGGCGGCGGCTCGGTAAACATTCAGTACTTC. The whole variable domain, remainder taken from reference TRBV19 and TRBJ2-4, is DGGITQSPKYLFRKEGQNVTLSCEQNLNHDAMYWYRQDPGQGLRLIYYSQIVNDFQKGDIAEGYSVSREKKESFPLTVTSAQKNPTAFYLCAAGPGGGSVNIQYFGAGTRLSVL.

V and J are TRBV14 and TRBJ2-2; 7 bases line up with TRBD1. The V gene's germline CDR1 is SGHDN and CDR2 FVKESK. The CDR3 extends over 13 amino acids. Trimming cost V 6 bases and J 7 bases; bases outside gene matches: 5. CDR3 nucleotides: TGTGCCAGCAGATTGGGACAGTTCGGGGAGCTGTTTTTT. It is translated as CASRLGQFGELFF.

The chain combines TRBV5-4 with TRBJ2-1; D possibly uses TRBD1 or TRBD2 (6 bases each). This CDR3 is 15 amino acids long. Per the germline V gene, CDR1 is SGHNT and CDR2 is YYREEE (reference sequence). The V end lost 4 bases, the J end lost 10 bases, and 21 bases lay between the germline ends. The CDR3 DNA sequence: TGTGCCAGCAGCCCCTTCGCGGGAAAGGGGGTAGAGCAGTTCTTC. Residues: CASSPFAGKGVEQFF.

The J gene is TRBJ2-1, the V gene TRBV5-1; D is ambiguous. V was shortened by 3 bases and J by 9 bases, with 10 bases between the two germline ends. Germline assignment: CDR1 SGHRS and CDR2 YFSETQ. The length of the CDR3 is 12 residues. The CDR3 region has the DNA TGCGCCAGCAGCTCCCTATGGGGTGAGCAGTTCTTC. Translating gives CASSSLWGEQFF.

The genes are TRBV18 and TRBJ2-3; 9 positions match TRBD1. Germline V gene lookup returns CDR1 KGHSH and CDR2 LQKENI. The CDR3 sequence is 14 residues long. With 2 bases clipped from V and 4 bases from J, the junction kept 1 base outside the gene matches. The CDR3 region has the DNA TGTGCCAGCTCACCAGACAGGGGGTCAGATACGCAGTATTTT. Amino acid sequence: CASSPDRGSDTQYF. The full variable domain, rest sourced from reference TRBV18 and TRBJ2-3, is NAGVMQNPRHLVRRRGQEARLRCSPMKGHSHVYWYRQLPEEGLKFMVYLQKENIIDESGMPKERFSAEFPKEGPSILRIQQVVRGDSAAYFCASSPDRGSDTQYFGPGTRLTVL.

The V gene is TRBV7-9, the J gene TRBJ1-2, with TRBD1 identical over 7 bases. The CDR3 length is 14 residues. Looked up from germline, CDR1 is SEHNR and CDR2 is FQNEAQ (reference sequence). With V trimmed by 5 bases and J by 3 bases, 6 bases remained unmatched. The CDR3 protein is CASSRQGGDYGYTF. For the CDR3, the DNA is TGTGCCAGCAGCCGGCAGGGGGGAGACTATGGCTACACCTTC.

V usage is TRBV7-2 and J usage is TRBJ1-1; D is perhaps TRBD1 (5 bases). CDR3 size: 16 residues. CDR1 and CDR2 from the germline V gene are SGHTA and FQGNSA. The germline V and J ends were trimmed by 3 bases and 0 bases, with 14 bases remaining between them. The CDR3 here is CASSFRGVPMNTEAFF. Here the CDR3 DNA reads TGTGCCAGCAGCTTTAGGGGCGTGCCCATGAACACTGAAGCTTTCTTT. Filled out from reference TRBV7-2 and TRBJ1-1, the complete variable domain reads GAGVSQSPSNKVTEKGKDVELRCDPISGHTALYWYRQSLGQGLEFLIYFQGNSAPDKSGLPSDRFSAERTGGSVSTLTIQRTQQEDSAVYLCASSFRGVPMNTEAFFGQGTRLTVV.

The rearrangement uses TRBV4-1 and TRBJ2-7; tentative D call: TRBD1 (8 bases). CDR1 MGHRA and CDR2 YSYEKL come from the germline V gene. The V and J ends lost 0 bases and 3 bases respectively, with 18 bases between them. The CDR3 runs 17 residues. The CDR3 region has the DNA TGCGCCAGCAGCCAAGAAGGGGGGGACAGGACCTTCTACGAGCAGTACTTC. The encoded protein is CASSQEGGDRTFYEQYF.

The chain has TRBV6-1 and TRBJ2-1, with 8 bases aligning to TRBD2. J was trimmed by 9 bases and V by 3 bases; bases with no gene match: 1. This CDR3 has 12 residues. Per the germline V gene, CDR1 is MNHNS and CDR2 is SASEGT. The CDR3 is CASSDGGGEQFF. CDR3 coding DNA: TGTGCCAGCAGTGACGGGGGGGGTGAGCAGTTCTTC.